This T cell receptor beta chain was identified during a study of T cell changes during pregnancy in multiple sclerosis. Trimming left V 6 bases short and J 6 bases short, with 12 bases between. This CDR3 has 13 amino acids. Germline lookup yields CDR1 MGHDK and CDR2 SYGVNS. Produced via immunoSEQ multiplex PCR; TCRdb's table is partial and in-frame only. Among tens of thousands of clones listed, approximately 92% were seen once. The clonotype originates from a female donor in good health, enrolled as a control in a pregnancy study. This sequence joins TRBV25-1 and TRBJ2-1, with unresolved D. Sample: CD4+ T cells from peripheral blood mononuclear cells, taken in the second trimester of pregnancy. As DNA, the CDR3 is TGTGCCAGCAGCCCGGTCCGGAGCAATGAGCAGTTCTTC. As protein: CASSPVRSNEQFF.